This T cell receptor (beta chain) originates from a study of blood T cell repertoires in COVID-19. The ends were cut back, 0 bases at V and 2 bases at J, with 14 bases in the middle. This CDR3 comprises 16 residues. Germline V gene lookup returns CDR1 MGHRA and CDR2 YSYEKL. How the authors handled the data: Using reference gene primer amplification, nucleated cell counts were estimated. Here immunoSEQ multiplex PCR was the method, and the copy in TCRdb shows in-frame clones only, minus some. That table gives V, J and clone size, and the DNA gave D and trimming. The repertoire consists of over 250,000 clones, with 88% occurring once and the leading ten covering roughly 0.8%.

The source material was peripheral blood. The source of this sequence is a woman aged 25 to 39 with acute or convalescent COVID-19. The rearrangement links TRBV4-1 to TRBJ2-7; D possibly corresponds to TRBD2 (6 bases). Here the CDR3 reads CASSQEYAGRTYEQYF. CDR3 nucleotide sequence: TGCGCCAGCAGCCAAGAATATGCGGGGAGGACCTACGAGCAGTACTTC.